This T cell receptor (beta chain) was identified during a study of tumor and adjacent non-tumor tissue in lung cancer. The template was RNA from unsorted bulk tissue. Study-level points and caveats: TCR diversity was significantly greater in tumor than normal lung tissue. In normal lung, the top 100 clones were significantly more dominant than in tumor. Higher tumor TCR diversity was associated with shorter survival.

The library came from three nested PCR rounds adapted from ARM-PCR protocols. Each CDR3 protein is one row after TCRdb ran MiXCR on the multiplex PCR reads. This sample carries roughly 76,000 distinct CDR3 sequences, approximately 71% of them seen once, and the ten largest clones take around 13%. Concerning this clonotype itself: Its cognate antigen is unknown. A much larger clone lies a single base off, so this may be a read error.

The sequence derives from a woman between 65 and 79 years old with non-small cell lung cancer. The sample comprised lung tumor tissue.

CDR3 region: CVSSPRTGYGYTF. CDR3 in DNA: TGTGTCAGCAGTCCTCGGACAGGCTATGGCTACACCTTC. The chain couples TRBV6-1 to TRBJ1-2, with 7 bases identical to TRBD1. The germline gives CDR1 MNHNS, CDR2 SASEGT. The CDR3 is 13 residues long.